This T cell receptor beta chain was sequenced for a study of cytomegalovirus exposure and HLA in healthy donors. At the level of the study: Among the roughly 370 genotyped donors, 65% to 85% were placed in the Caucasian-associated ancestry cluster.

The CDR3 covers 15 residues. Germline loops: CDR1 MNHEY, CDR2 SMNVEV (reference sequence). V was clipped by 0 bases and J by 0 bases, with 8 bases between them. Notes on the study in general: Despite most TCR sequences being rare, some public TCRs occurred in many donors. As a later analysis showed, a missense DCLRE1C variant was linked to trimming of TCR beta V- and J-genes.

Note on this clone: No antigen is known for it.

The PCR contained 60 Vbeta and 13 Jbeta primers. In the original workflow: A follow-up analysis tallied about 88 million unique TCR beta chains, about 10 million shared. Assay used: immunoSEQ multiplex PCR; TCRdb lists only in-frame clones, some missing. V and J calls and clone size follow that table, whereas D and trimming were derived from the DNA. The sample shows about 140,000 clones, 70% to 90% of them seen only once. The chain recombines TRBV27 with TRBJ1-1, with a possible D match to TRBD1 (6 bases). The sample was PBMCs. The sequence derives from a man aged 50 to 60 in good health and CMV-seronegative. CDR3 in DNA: TGTGCCAGCAGTTTATCACAGGGATTGAACACTGAAGCTTTCTTT. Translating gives CASSLSQGLNTEAFF.